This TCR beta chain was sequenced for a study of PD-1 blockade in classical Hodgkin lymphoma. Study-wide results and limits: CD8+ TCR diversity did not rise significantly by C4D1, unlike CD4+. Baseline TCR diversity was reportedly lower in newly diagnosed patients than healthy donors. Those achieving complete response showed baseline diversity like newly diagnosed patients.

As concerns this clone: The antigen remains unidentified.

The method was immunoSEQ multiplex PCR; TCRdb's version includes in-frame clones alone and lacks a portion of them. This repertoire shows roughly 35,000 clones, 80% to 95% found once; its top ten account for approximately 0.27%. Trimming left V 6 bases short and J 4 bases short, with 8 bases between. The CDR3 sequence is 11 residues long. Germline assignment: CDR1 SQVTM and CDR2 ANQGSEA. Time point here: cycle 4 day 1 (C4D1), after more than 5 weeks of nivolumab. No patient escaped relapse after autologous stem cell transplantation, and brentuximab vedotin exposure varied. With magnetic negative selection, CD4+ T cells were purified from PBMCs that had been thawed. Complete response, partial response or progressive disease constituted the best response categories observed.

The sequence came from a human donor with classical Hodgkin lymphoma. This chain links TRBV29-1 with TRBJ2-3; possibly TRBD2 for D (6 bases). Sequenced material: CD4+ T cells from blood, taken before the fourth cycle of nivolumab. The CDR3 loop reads CSVGGADTQYF. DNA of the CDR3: TGCAGCGTGGGCGGGGCAGATACGCAGTATTTT.